By proportion, the clone carrying this T cell receptor (beta chain) is medium-sized. This entry belongs to a study of prognosis after radiotherapy for stage I lung cancer. Turning to the study itself: The study deemed all of its non-small cell lung cancer patients medically inoperable. In total, some 13 men and 6 women took part as patients, aged 53 to 84 with a median of 74.5 years. Radiotherapy was followed by distant metastases in a handful of patients, which appeared at a median of approximately 7 months; 15 patients showed no significant progression.

Deletions cut 5 bases from V and 3 bases from J, with 11 bases between. Germline CDR1 MNHNS, CDR2 SASEGT. This CDR3 is built from 14 residues. Genomic DNA was subjected to two-round multiplex PCR for amplification of TCR beta CDR3. Individual primers that were specific to each TRBV and TRBJ gene served in first-round PCR. TCRdb re-called the multiplex PCR reads through MiXCR, storing one row per CDR3 protein. The sample shows about 8,500 distinct CDR3 sequences, 62% of them seen only once. Here the sequenced sample was PBMCs, taken before or after stereotactic body radiation therapy (not recorded which). The receptor's source is a donor aged 50 or older with non-small cell lung cancer. The chain carries TRBV6-1 and TRBJ2-1; D could derive from TRBD1 or TRBD2 (5 bases each). CDR3 in amino acids: CASSPGTGYNEQFF. The CDR3 DNA follows: TGTGCCAGCAGTCCGGGGACGGGCTACAATGAGCAGTTCTTC.